This T cell receptor beta chain is from a study of cytomegalovirus exposure and HLA in healthy donors. Study-level points and caveats: Among TCR beta chains, those listed as cytomegalovirus-associated numbered over 150. Despite most TCR sequences being rare, some public TCRs occurred in many donors.

This clone was detected only a few times. Its antigen is not known. Deletions cut 1 base from V and 6 bases from J, with 7 bases between. The CDR3 has 12 amino acids. Germline V gene data show CDR1 as SGHAT and CDR2 as FQNNGV. PCR involved 60 Vbeta and 13 Jbeta primers. Assay: immunoSEQ multiplex PCR; the TCRdb copy retains only in-frame clones and omits some. The table includes 95,000 to 100,000 clones, 75% to 90% detected once. This sequence originates from a young man in good health and CMV-seronegative. What was sequenced was PBMCs. The gene calls are TRBV11-2 and TRBJ2-7, with D possibly being TRBD2 (6 bases). The CDR3 spells CASSLGRGEQYF. CDR3 nucleotide sequence: TGTGCCAGCAGCTTAGGGCGGGGCGAGCAGTACTTC.